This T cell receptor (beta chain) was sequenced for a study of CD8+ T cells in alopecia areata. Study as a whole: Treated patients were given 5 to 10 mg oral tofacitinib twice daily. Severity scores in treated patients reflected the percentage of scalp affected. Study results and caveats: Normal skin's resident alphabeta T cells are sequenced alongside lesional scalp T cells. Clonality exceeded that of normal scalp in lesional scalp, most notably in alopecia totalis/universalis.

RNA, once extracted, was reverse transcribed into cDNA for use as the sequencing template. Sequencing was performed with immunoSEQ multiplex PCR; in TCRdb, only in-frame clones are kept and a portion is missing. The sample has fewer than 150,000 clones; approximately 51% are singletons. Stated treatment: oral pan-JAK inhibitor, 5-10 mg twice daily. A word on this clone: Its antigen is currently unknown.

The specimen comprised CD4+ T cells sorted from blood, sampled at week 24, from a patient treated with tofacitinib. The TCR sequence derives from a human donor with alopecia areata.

The CDR3 coding sequence is TGTGCCAGCAGCCAAGACGGGCATGGGGGCTCCTCCTACGAGCAGTACTTC. This translates into CASSQDGHGGSSYEQYF. This chain connects TRBV14 to TRBJ2-7; possibly TRBD1 for D (6 bases). V was shortened by 0 bases and J by 0 bases, with 15 bases between the two germline ends. CDR1 is SGHDN and CDR2 is FVKESK in the germline V gene. This CDR3 contains 17 residues.